The 24 T cell receptor beta chains in this list originate from one sample, sequenced in a study of identifying expanded T cells in peripheral blood (dated by TCRdb to about 2019). Library generation was performed with the immunoSEQ multiplex PCR assay. TCRdb's version of the immuneACCESS table is confined to in-frame rearrangements and falls short of the full clone set. An unresolved V gene accounts for under half of the shortfall where checked; the remainder is of unknown origin. The sample includes about 85,000 clones, with 88% observed a single time. The ten largest account for roughly 19% of the sample. Sequencing used blood. The receptors come from a person between 18 and 75 years old in good health.

The V call is TRBV6-1, the J call TRBJ2-3, with 7 bases lining up with TRBD1. This CDR3 spans 13 amino acids. From germline, CDR1 is MNHNS and CDR2 SASEGT. V lost 8 bases and J lost 6; bases outside the gene matches: 8. CDR3 region: CASYVRDSDTQYF. DNA for the CDR3: TGTGCCAGCTACGTCCGGGACAGCGATACGCAGTATTTT.

This clone has a single count. The chain joins TRBV5-1 to TRBJ2-7; weak D call: TRBD2 (6 bases). This CDR3 region has 15 residues. V was trimmed by 1 base and J by 2 bases, leaving 13 bases between them. CDR1 and CDR2 from the germline V gene are SGHRS and YFSETQ. CDR3 coding DNA: TGCGCCAGCAGCTTGTCCGGGGGTCGAACCTACGAGCAGTACTTC. The encoded protein is CASSLSGGRTYEQYF. The full variable domain, rest sourced from reference TRBV5-1 and TRBJ2-7, is KAGVTQTPRYLIKTRGQQVTLSCSPISGHRSVSWYQQTPGQGLQFLFEYFSETQRNKGNFPGRFSGRQFSNSRSEMNVSTLELGDSALYLCASSLSGGRTYEQYFGPGTRLTVT.

The CDR3 reads CASSPGGSVRVATEAFF. CDR3 DNA: TGTGCCAGCAGCCCGGGGGGGAGCGTCCGGGTGGCCACTGAAGCTTTCTTT. The chain joins TRBV5-4 to TRBJ1-1; D possibly corresponds to TRBD1 (5 bases). The ends were cut back, 4 bases at V and 4 bases at J, with 23 bases in the middle. From germline, CDR1 is SGHNT and CDR2 YYREEE (reference sequence). The CDR3 covers 17 residues.

This chain uses TRBV11-3 with TRBJ1-5, with TRBD1 identical over 7 bases. Germline CDR1 is SGHNT and CDR2 is YENEEA. CDR3 length: 16 amino acids. Trimming cost V 6 bases and J 4 bases; bases outside gene matches: 12. DNA for the CDR3: TGTGCCAGCAGACGTCCTTACAGGGGTTGGAATCAGCCCCAGCATTTT. It translates to CASRRPYRGWNQPQHF. The full variable domain, rest sourced from reference TRBV11-3 and TRBJ1-5, is EAGVVQSPRYKIIEKKQPVAFWCNPISGHNTLYWYLQNLGQGPELLIRYENEEAVDDSQLPKDRFSAERLKGVDSTLKIQPAELGDSAVYLCASRRPYRGWNQPQHFGDGTRLSIL.

This chain joins TRBV6-1 and TRBJ1-4; TRBD1 matches at 9 bases. CDR1 and CDR2 (germline): MNHNS, SASEGT. The CDR3 is 15 amino acids. V lost 2 bases, J lost 11 bases, and 9 bases stayed unmatched. The CDR3 DNA sequence: TGTGCCAGCAGTGAAACCGGGACAGGGCGAGAGAAACTGTTTTTT. It translates to CASSETGTGREKLFF.

V usage is TRBV27 and J usage is TRBJ1-6, with D possibly matching TRBD1 (6 bases). The germline V and J ends were trimmed by 4 bases and 2 bases, with 9 bases remaining between them. This CDR3 has 15 amino acids. Germline-derived CDR1 and CDR2 are MNHEY and SMNVEV (reference sequence). The CDR3 bases are TGTGCCAGCAGTTACAGGGTGGCCTATAATTCACCCCTCCACTTT. Residues: CASSYRVAYNSPLHF.

The gene calls are TRBV18 and TRBJ1-3, with TRBD1 identical over 7 bases. Unmatched junction bases numbered 5, after V lost 3 bases and J lost 0 bases. The CDR3 is 16 residues long. The V gene's germline CDR1 is KGHSH and CDR2 LQKENI. The CDR3 coding sequence is TGTGCCAGCTCACCTACCACAGGGGACTCTGGAAACACCATATATTTT. Its translation: CASSPTTGDSGNTIYF.

This rearrangement joins TRBV7-8 to TRBJ2-7; D possibly corresponds to TRBD1 (6 bases). Germline values: CDR1 SGHVS, CDR2 FQNEAQ. The ends were cut back, 6 bases at V and 3 bases at J, with 27 bases in the middle. This CDR3 is built from 18 residues. CDR3: CASSQRGRGRTALYEQYF. The CDR3 nucleotides read TGTGCCAGCAGTCAAAGGGGCCGGGGAAGGACAGCGCTCTACGAGCAGTACTTC.

V usage is TRBV4-2 and J usage is TRBJ2-1, with a weak D call TRBD1 (8 bases). Germline values: CDR1 LGHNA, CDR2 YNFKEQ. V lost 2 bases, J lost 7 bases, and 18 bases lay in between. This CDR3 spans 16 amino acids. The CDR3 sequence: CASSQMVQGGGNEQFF. DNA of the CDR3: TGTGCCAGCAGCCAAATGGTACAGGGGGGAGGGAATGAGCAGTTCTTC.

The chain combines TRBV30 with TRBJ2-3, with 11 bases fitting TRBD2. The CDR3 consists of 16 residues. V was clipped by 2 bases and J by 4 bases; unmatched bases: 8. Germline values: CDR1 GTSNPN, CDR2 SVGIG (reference sequence). The DNA of the CDR3 is TGTGCCTGGAGTCACTTAGCGGGGGGGGCCCCAGATACGCAGTATTTT. Translated, it gives CAWSHLAGGAPDTQYF.

This chain links TRBV29-1 with TRBJ2-7, with D tentatively TRBD2 (6 bases). V was trimmed by 2 bases and J by 5 bases, leaving 13 bases between them. The CDR3 runs to 13 residues. Germline V gene lookup returns CDR1 SQVTM and CDR2 ANQGSEA. The CDR3: CSVERAGGNEQYF. The CDR3 bases are TGCAGCGTTGAAAGGGCTGGAGGGAACGAGCAGTACTTC.

V usage is TRBV14 and J usage is TRBJ2-3; D possibly corresponds to TRBD2 (6 bases). The CDR3 contains 15 residues. Trimming removed 4 bases at V and 0 bases at J, with 11 bases between. Germline assignment: CDR1 SGHDN and CDR2 FVKESK. CDR3 in DNA: TGTGCCAGCAGCCCCCGGGGGATTAGCACAGATACGCAGTATTTT. Its protein is CASSPRGISTDTQYF.

V and J are TRBV19 and TRBJ2-2; D unresolved. Germline V lookup: CDR1 LNHDA, CDR2 SQIVND (reference sequence). The CDR3 contains 15 residues. Deletions cut 3 bases from V and 0 bases from J, with 8 bases between. The CDR3 bases are TGTGCCAGTAGTATGTACGGCTCGAACACCGGGGAGCTGTTTTTT. It specifies CASSMYGSNTGELFF. The full variable domain, completed using reference TRBV19 and TRBJ2-2, is DGGITQSPKYLFRKEGQNVTLSCEQNLNHDAMYWYRQDPGQGLRLIYYSQIVNDFQKGDIAEGYSVSREKKESFPLTVTSAQKNPTAFYLCASSMYGSNTGELFFGEGSRLTVL.

The chain has TRBV29-1 and TRBJ2-3, with 8 positions matching TRBD2. V was clipped by 4 bases and J by 6 bases; unmatched bases: 15. CDR1 and CDR2 (germline): SQVTM, ANQGSEA. The CDR3 consists of 16 residues. The CDR3 DNA is TGCAGCGTTGGAGGAGTCGGCGGGGGGTTGGGGGATACGCAGTATTTT. It specifies CSVGGVGGGLGDTQYF.

The chain recombines TRBV28 with TRBJ1-2; possibly TRBD1 for D (5 bases). The CDR3 has 14 residues. V gave up 4 bases and J gave up 8 bases, with 17 bases separating them. CDR1 is MDHEN, CDR2 SYDVKM, per germline. CDR3 in amino acids: CASSSDPGAWGYTF. The CDR3 DNA sequence: TGTGCCAGCAGTTCCGATCCCGGGGCGTGGGGCTACACCTTC.

The gene calls are TRBV28 and TRBJ2-7; D ambiguous. The CDR3 contains 11 residues. Trimming took 2 bases from V and 5 from J, leaving 4 bases between them. Germline V lookup: CDR1 MDHEN, CDR2 SYDVKM. CDR3 loop: CASSLVNEQYF. The CDR3 region has the DNA TGTGCCAGCAGTTTAGTGAACGAGCAGTACTTC.

This clone was picked up one time. The chain is built from TRBV2 and TRBJ1-4; 7 positions agree with TRBD1. This CDR3 contains 16 residues. Per the germline V gene, CDR1 is SNHLY and CDR2 is FYNNEI. V dropped 7 bases and J dropped 1; count of bases not matched to a gene: 9. The CDR3, as DNA: TGTGCCAGCATTATACAGGGGTACGGAACTAATGAAAAACTGTTTTTT. Protein sequence: CASIIQGYGTNEKLFF.

V is TRBV6-5 and J is TRBJ1-5, with 9 bases matching TRBD1. Per the germline V gene, CDR1 is MNHEY and CDR2 is SVGAGI. V was pared by 2 bases and J by 5 bases, with 4 bases of the junction left unmatched. The length of the CDR3 is 15 residues. As DNA, the CDR3 is TGTGCCAGCAGTTACGGGACAGGGAGAGATCAGCCCCAGCATTTT. Protein product: CASSYGTGRDQPQHF.

The rearrangement uses TRBV2 and TRBJ2-5; D might be TRBD1 or TRBD2, each matching 5 bases. The CDR3 loop spans 13 amino acids. The V gene's germline CDR1 is SNHLY and CDR2 FYNNEI. Trimming removed 5 bases at V and 7 bases at J, with 14 bases between. The CDR3 here is CASSYTAGGTQYF. The CDR3 coding sequence is TGTGCCAGCAGTTACACAGCTGGGGGGACCCAGTACTTC.

This clone came up once. The chain combines TRBV2 with TRBJ2-2; no clear D. This CDR3 comprises 13 residues. The germline gives CDR1 SNHLY, CDR2 FYNNEI. V was clipped by 7 bases and J by 4 bases, with 10 bases between them. CDR3 in DNA: TGTGCCAGCAATAGTCTACCCACCGGGGAGCTGTTTTTT. Translation gives CASNSLPTGELFF. The entire variable domain, with the rest obtained from reference TRBV2 and TRBJ2-2, is as follows: EPEVTQTPSHQVTQMGQEVILRCVPISNHLYFYWYRQILGQKVEFLVSFYNNEISEKSEIFDDQFSVERPDGSNFTLKIRSTKLEDSAMYFCASNSLPTGELFFGEGSRLTVL.

In this sample, this clone turned up once. The genes are TRBV19 and TRBJ2-7; TRBD1 aligns across 8 bases. CDR3 length equals 14 residues. Germline CDR1 reads LNHDA; CDR2 reads SQIVND (reference sequence). Losses at the gene ends were 9 bases for V and 4 bases for J; bases not matched to a gene: 11. This chain's CDR3 is CASSRAGGTYEQYF. As DNA, the CDR3 is TGTGCCAGCTCCCGGGCAGGGGGCACGTACGAGCAGTACTTC.

DNA for the CDR3: TGTGCCAGCAGTTTAGGGTACCCGGGGACCCAGTACTTC. Amino acids: CASSLGYPGTQYF. The genes are TRBV27 and TRBJ2-5; D is undetermined. With 2 bases removed from V and 7 bases from J, the gap between germline ends came to 11 bases. Germline V CDR1 and CDR2: MNHEY, SMNVEV (reference sequence). The CDR3 has 13 amino acids.

The chain joins TRBV20-1 to TRBJ2-7; 8 bases align to TRBD2. This CDR3 region has 11 residues. The trim removed 5 bases at V and 6 bases at J, leaving 3 bases unmatched. Germline V gene data show CDR1 as DFQATT and CDR2 as SNEGSKA (reference sequence). The CDR3 bases are TGCAGTGCTGCAAGCGGGAGCGAGCAGTACTTC. As protein: CSAASGSEQYF.

Details on this clone: Additional DNA sequences in this sample encode the identical CDR3. This sequence joins TRBV6-1 and TRBJ1-5; TRBD1 aligns across 9 bases. Germline CDR1 is MNHNS and CDR2 is SASEGT. This CDR3 contains 13 residues. Trimming cost V 6 bases and J 6 bases; bases outside gene matches: 3. The CDR3 protein is CASSEDRGQPQHF. The CDR3, as DNA: TGTGCCAGCAGCGAGGACAGGGGTCAGCCCCAGCATTTT.